This TCR beta chain came from a study of shared clonotypes between healthy human individuals. Germline loops: CDR1 LNHNV, CDR2 YYDKDF (reference sequence). The junction had 18 bases not matched to a gene; V was cut back by 1 base and J by 0 bases. The CDR3 has 21 residues. On this clone: Its antigen is currently unknown.

Using immunoSEQ multiplex PCR, the repertoire was profiled, and TCRdb retains in-frame clones only, with some absent. The sample consists of a few million clones, approximately 94% of them appearing once. Study-level points and caveats: On the whole, naive subsets had larger estimated richness than memory subsets had. Researchers sampled blood only, noting tissue repertoires likely differ.

This chain joins TRBV15 and TRBJ1-5, with 7 bases matching TRBD1. What was sequenced was naive CD4+ T cells sorted from blood. Subset in this sample: CD45RA+ positively selected. The receptor's source is a man between 18 and 29 years old in good health. The CDR3 DNA reads TGTGCCACCAGCAGAGGAATTACAACAGGGGTGGGGGATTATAGCAATCAGCCCCAGCATTTT. It codes for CATSRGITTGVGDYSNQPQHF.